This T cell receptor beta chain derives from a study of CD8 T cells in ankylosing spondylitis. V lost 4 bases, J lost 9 bases, and 6 bases stayed unmatched. The CDR3 consists of 13 residues. The germline V gene encodes CDR1 DFQATT and CDR2 SNEGSKA (reference sequence). Regarding the study as a whole: Researchers report that disease-linked clones proved CD8+ and relatively rare in peripheral blood. The study looked at matched synovial fluid samples from ankylosing spondylitis patients. Disease-linked clones were reported to be significantly enriched there. A TCR beta motif of roughly eight highly homologous variants seemed to mark ankylosing spondylitis blood. Some motif variants were previously reported in reactive arthritis synovial fluid and blood.

TCRdb re-analysed the 5' RACE reads in MiXCR, keeping a single row per CDR3 protein. The sample yields 250,000 or so distinct CDR3 sequences, roughly 25% seen once. This clonotype was detected a few times. Its antigen is as yet unknown. The gene calls are TRBV20-1 and TRBJ1-6, with TRBD1 identical over 7 bases. This TCR was sampled from a male donor with ankylosing spondylitis or in good health (not recorded which). Sequencing input: blood, either unsorted or a sorted T cell fraction (not recorded which). The CDR3 coding sequence is TGCAGTGCTACCAGGGGGGCGGTTTCACCCCTCCACTTT. It codes for CSATRGAVSPLHF.